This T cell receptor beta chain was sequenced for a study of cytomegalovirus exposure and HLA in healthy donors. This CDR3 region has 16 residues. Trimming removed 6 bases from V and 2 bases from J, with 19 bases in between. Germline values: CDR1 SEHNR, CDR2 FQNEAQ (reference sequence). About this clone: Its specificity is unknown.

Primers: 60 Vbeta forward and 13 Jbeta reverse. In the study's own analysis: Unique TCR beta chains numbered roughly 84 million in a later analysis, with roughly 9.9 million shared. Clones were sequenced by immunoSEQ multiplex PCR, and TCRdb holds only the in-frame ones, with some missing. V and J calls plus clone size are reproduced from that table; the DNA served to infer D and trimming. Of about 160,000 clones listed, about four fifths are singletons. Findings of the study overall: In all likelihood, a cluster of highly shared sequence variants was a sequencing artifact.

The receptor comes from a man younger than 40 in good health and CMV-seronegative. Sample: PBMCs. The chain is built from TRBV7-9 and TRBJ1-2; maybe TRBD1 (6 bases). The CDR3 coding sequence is TGTGCCAGCAGTCGAACCTCCAGGGGTGGGAACTATGGCTACACCTTC. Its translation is CASSRTSRGGNYGYTF.